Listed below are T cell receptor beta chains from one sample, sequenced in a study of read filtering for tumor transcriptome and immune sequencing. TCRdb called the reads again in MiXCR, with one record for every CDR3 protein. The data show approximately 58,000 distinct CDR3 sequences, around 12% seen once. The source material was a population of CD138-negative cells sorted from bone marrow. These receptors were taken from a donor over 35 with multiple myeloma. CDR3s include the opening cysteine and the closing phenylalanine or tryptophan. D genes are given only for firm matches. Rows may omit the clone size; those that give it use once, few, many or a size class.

TGTGCCAGCGCCAGGACCGCGCGGGGAGGGGAGACCCAGTACTTC,CASARTARGGETQYF,TRBJ2-5,TRBD2,TRBV11-2,many
TGTGCCAGCAGCGTAGTCGGAGGGGGTAGCACAGATACGCAGTATTTT,CASSVVGGGSTDTQYF,TRBJ2-3,-,TRBV9,many
TGTGCCAGCCAGGGGGGGGACGAGGCTTTCTTT,CASQGGDEAFF,TRBJ1-1,TRBD1,TRBV3-1,many
TGCAGTGCTAGCTTCCGCGAGCAGTACTTC,CSASFREQYF,TRBJ2-7,-,TRBV20-1,many
TGCGCCAGCAGTGAGTCCCAGATGCAAGGGAACTACGAGCAGTACTTC,CASSESQMQGNYEQYF,TRBJ2-7,-,TRBV10-1,many
TGTGCCAGCTCACCTCCGGCAGGGAATTCACCCCTCCACTTT,CASSPPAGNSPLHF,TRBJ1-6,-,TRBV18,-
TGTGCCAGCAGTTCCCAGACAGGTCACTATGGCTACACCTTC,CASSSQTGHYGYTF,TRBJ1-2,-,TRBV27,many
TGTGCCAGCATGGCTAGCGGGAACACCGGGGAGCTGTTTTTT,CASMASGNTGELFF,TRBJ2-2,TRBD2,TRBV25-1,many
TGTGCCAGCAGTTACATTTACAGGCTGCTTAACTATGGCTACACCTTC,CASSYIYRLLNYGYTF,TRBJ1-2,-,TRBV6-7,few
TGTGCCAGCAGCTTACTGGGACTAGCTAGGCAAGAGACCCAGTACTTC,CASSLLGLARQETQYF,TRBJ2-5,TRBD2,TRBV11-2,many
TGTGCCAGCAGTTCCGATCGGGTTCTCCACCGGGAGCTGCTTTTT,CASSSDRVLHRELLF,TRBJ2-2,-,TRBV7-8,-
TGTGCCAGCTCACCAGCGTGGGGCAATGAAAAACTGTTTTTT,CASSPAWGNEKLFF,TRBJ1-4,-,TRBV18,few
TGTGCCAGCCGCAGACAGGGGGACACCGGGGAGCTGTTTTTT,CASRRQGDTGELFF,TRBJ2-2,TRBD1,TRBV2,many
TGTGCCAGCAGCTTAGATGCGGAGACCCAGTACTTC,CASSLDAETQYF,TRBJ2-5,-,TRBV11-2,many
TGTGCCAGCAGCGTAGCTCCGGGCTACAATGAGCAGTTCTTC,CASSVAPGYNEQFF,TRBJ2-1,-,TRBV9,many
TGTGCCACTACCGGGACAGGGTCGGACACCGGGGAGCTGTTTTTT,CATTGTGSDTGELFF,TRBJ2-2,TRBD1,TRBV2,many
TGCGCCAGCAGCCAAGGGGGACAGGGGATTGATAAGCCCCAGCATTTT,CASSQGGQGIDKPQHF,TRBJ1-5,TRBD1,TRBV4-1,many
TGTGCCAGCAGCTTAGAGAGTCGCTATGGCTACACCTTC,CASSLESRYGYTF,TRBJ1-2,-,TRBV7-2,many
TGTGCCAGCAGTGAAGCGGCAGGGGGAAACCAAGAGACCCAGTACTTC,CASSEAAGGNQETQYF,TRBJ2-5,TRBD1,TRBV6-1,many
TGCAGTGCTAGAGAACAGGGCTCCGAGCAGTACTTC,CSAREQGSEQYF,TRBJ2-7,-,TRBV20-1,many
TGTGCCAGCAGTGTCGGGACAGTGACTTTTAACTATGGCTACACCTTC,CASSVGTVTFNYGYTF,TRBJ1-2,TRBD1,TRBV28,many
TGTGCCACCAGTGTAGGGACGGTGAACACCTGGGAGCTATTTTTT,CATSVGTVNTWELFF,TRBJ2-2,-,TRBV24-1,-
TGTGCCAGCATAAGCCCCGTTGGGGGTCCGGGACCAGATACGCAGTATTTT,CASISPVGGPGPDTQYF,TRBJ2-3,-,TRBV6-5,many
TGTGCCAGCAGCCTAGGGACTAGCGGCTACAATGAGCAGTTCTTC,CASSLGTSGYNEQFF,TRBJ2-1,TRBD2,TRBV7-9,many
TGTGCCAGCTCACCAAGGACAGGGGTTGATACGCAGTATTTT,CASSPRTGVDTQYF,TRBJ2-3,TRBD1,TRBV18,many
TGCGCCAGCAGCTTTGGGACAGGGGGGACCTACGAGCAGTACTTC,CASSFGTGGTYEQYF,TRBJ2-7,TRBD1,TRBV5-1,many
TGTGCCAGCAGTACTACAGGGGGGCCCTGCGAGCAGTACTTC,CASSTTGGPCEQYF,TRBJ2-7,TRBD1,TRBV28,once